The present entry profiles one T cell receptor (beta chain) with its context. This clonotype was seen many times. The antigen it binds to is not known. No much larger clone exists at a distance of one base, and base qualities are not known. CDR1 DFQATT and CDR2 SNEGSKA are derived from the germline V gene (reference sequence). V and J are trimmed by 0 bases and 5 bases, and the gene matches miss 4 bases of the junction. CDR3 length: 14 amino acids, cysteine to phenylalanine. The CDR3 DNA has 42 bases and is translated from base 1. Libraries from unsorted PBMCs were made from 2 million PBMCs kept in RNAlater at -80 degrees C until RNA extraction. The multiple sclerosis patients were enrolled in a US clinical protocol that evaluated disease progression with magnetic resonance imaging. Peripheral blood was subjected to Ficoll-Hypaque density gradient centrifugation to isolate PBMCs, which were then cryopreserved in liquid nitrogen.

The data belong to a study of neurological immune-mediated disorders (dated by TCRdb to the late 2010s). Some background on the complete study: Among the approximately 35 multiple sclerosis patients, relapsing-remitting MS was present in roughly 30 and secondary progressive MS was present in 3. Peripheral blood TCR-beta repertoires from HTLV-I-associated myelopathy (HAM/TSP) patients, multiple sclerosis patients and healthy controls were compared by UMI-based sequencing. The approximately 96 TCR-beta libraries covered PBMC samples along with longitudinal samples, technical triplicates, and paired sorted CD4+ and CD8+ T-cell subsets. Of the roughly 68 subjects in the cohort, some 15 were HAM/TSP patients, about 35 were multiple sclerosis patients, and about 20 were healthy controls. Results and caveats for the whole study, not just this receptor: TCR clonal expansion was highest in HAM/TSP patients and lowest in MS patients, with MS patients falling below even healthy controls. Repertoires from 18 of 34 MS patients were grouped by phylogenetic analysis into a cluster of related CDR3 sequences, suggesting a possible repertoire-level signature. Across subjects, expanded clones never shared an identical CDR3 amino acid sequence, which suggests that the TCR-beta repertoires in every group were private. No clinical or MRI features were associated with the MS cluster, and the authors said that larger cohorts are needed.

cDNA was synthesized by template-switch 5'RACE using a primer carrying a 10-nucleotide random unique molecular identifier by which each TCR transcript was tagged. Each sequencing run produced over 160 million TCR-beta sequences covering 15-18 subjects. The RNeasy kit was used to extract total RNA. TCR-beta VDJ regions were amplified with primers for the TCR constant region and the 5'RACE anchor, using the KAPA Real-time Library Amplification kit. A first PCR added sample indexes and Illumina adaptors, and a second PCR then raised library yield. After Ampure bead purification, the roughly 650 bp TCR product was size-selected on a 2% E-gel SizeSelection system. Before pooling, library quality was checked on a Bioanalyzer, concentration was measured with Qubit, and libraries were quantified with the Kapa Library Quantification kit. An Illumina HiSeq 2500 sequenced the libraries paired-end 2 x 150 bp. To increase sequence diversity, roughly 24-30% phiX was spiked into each library pool. The original methods were these. The UMI-based MiGEC pipeline processed quality-filtered reads and removed over 80% of raw TCR sequences during error correction. VDJ genes were aligned to IMGT germline references, and clonotypes were defined by unique CDR3 amino acid sequence plus V-J genes. VDJtools evaluated clonal expansion, Shannon diversity and CDR3 relatedness (CalcPairwiseDistances, ClusterSamples); CLCbio workbench built phylogenetic trees. Expanded clones were defined as having at least 8 unique UMIs, based on coefficient-of-variation modelling across technical triplicates. TCRdb trimmed public reads at Q25 via fastp, called clones via MiXCR and kept in-frame beta chains. Entries are consolidated by CDR3 protein sequence, retaining the most common genes and DNA. These V and J calls derive from TCRdb rather than the authors' analysis. Present in this sample are more than 35,000 distinct CDR3 sequences, approximately 3% of which were seen just once. Approximately 15% of the sample is taken by the ten largest.

The sample taken for sequencing was PBMCs. The chain is assembled from TRBV20-1 and TRBJ2-7; TRBD2 agrees with 10 junctional bases. This sequence was found in a woman aged 50 to 60 with multiple sclerosis. The CDR3 region reads CSAREAGGPHEQYF. In nucleotide form, the sequence is TGCAGTGCTAGAGAAGCGGGAGGGCCCCACGAGCAGTACTTC.